Here is one T cell receptor (beta chain) with its context. A read error may account for a junction end that differs from germline. The naive gate required viable CD3+CD4+ or CD3+CD8+ cells with CCR7+CD45RA+CD45RO-CD95-CD27+CD28+ phenotype. The protocol was immunoSEQ multiplex PCR, while the TCRdb copy is restricted to in-frame clones and leaves out a portion. The sample yields 25,000 to 35,000 clones, 80% to 95% seen once. The data originate from a study of T cells after posttransplantation cyclophosphamide. Germline V gene sequence: CDR1 MRHNA, CDR2 SNTAGT. The CDR3 runs 15 residues. V is TRBV6-4 and J is TRBJ2-3, with D possibly being TRBD1 (6 bases). The source material was naive CD4+ T cells sorted from PBMCs. The receptor was isolated from a woman aged 60-75 years in good health, CMV-negative, and a related stem cell transplant donor. The CDR3 reads CASAPSQAQTGTQYF. The DNA of the CDR3 is TGTGCCAGCGCCCCGTCGCAGGCTCAGACAGGTACGCAGTATTTT.